Listed below are T cell receptor beta chains from one sample, sequenced in a study of T cells in Graves' hyperthyroidism and ophthalmopathy. TCRdb reprocessed the multiplex PCR reads with MiXCR, giving one entry per CDR3 protein. The repertoire consists of hundreds of thousands of distinct CDR3 sequences, with roughly 15% occurring once and the leading ten covering roughly 3.5%. Source material: blood. These receptor sequences come from a middle-aged woman with Graves' ophthalmopathy. Each CDR3 is given with its conserved first and last residue. Fields, in order: clone size, CDR3 length, V gene, J gene, D gene, CDR3 protein, CDR3 DNA. D genes are given only for firm matches. Only part of the rows carry a size: once, few, many, or a class if the clone is expanded.

clone size: many; CDR3 length: 14; V gene: TRBV28; J gene: TRBJ1-1; D gene: NA; CDR3 protein: CASSRDKPNTEAFF; CDR3 DNA: TGTGCCAGCAGCAGGGACAAACCGAACACTGAAGCTTTCTTT
clone size: few; CDR3 length: 15; V gene: TRBV5-8; J gene: TRBJ2-1; D gene: TRBD2; CDR3 protein: CASRSSGIAYNEQFF; CDR3 DNA: TGTGCCAGCAGGTCTAGCGGGATCGCCTACAATGAGCAGTTCTTC
clone size: few; CDR3 length: 15; V gene: TRBV15; J gene: TRBJ1-6; D gene: NA; CDR3 protein: CATSRVWGAGSPLHF; CDR3 DNA: TGTGCCACCAGCAGAGTTTGGGGGGCCGGTTCACCCCTCCACTTT
clone size: many; CDR3 length: 14; V gene: TRBV29-1; J gene: TRBJ2-1; D gene: TRBD1; CDR3 protein: CSVVRDREFSEQFF; CDR3 DNA: TGCAGCGTTGTGAGGGACAGGGAATTTAGTGAGCAGTTCTTC
clone size: many; CDR3 length: 14; V gene: TRBV5-1; J gene: TRBJ2-7; D gene: NA; CDR3 protein: CASSFDRTDYEQYF; CDR3 DNA: TGCGCCAGCAGCTTTGACAGGACAGACTACGAGCAGTACTTC
clone size: many; CDR3 length: 14; V gene: TRBV28; J gene: TRBJ2-2; D gene: TRBD1; CDR3 protein: CASINRGSGGELFF; CDR3 DNA: TGTGCCAGCATCAACAGGGGTTCAGGCGGGGAGCTGTTTTTT
clone size: few; CDR3 length: 15; V gene: TRBV6-1; J gene: TRBJ2-3; D gene: TRBD1; CDR3 protein: CASSLGTGKADTQYF; CDR3 DNA: TGTGCCAGCAGCCTTGGGACAGGGAAAGCAGATACGCAGTATTTT
clone size: NA; CDR3 length: 16; V gene: TRBV5-1; J gene: TRBJ2-2; D gene: NA; CDR3 protein: CASSVSGAGYTGELFF; CDR3 DNA: TGCGCCAGCAGCGTATCCGGGGCAGGGTACACCGGGGAGCTGTTTTTT
clone size: many; CDR3 length: 13; V gene: TRBV5-8; J gene: TRBJ2-7; D gene: NA; CDR3 protein: CASSTTGTYEQYF; CDR3 DNA: TGTGCCAGCAGCACAACAGGAACCTACGAGCAGTACTTC
clone size: NA; CDR3 length: 15; V gene: TRBV7-9; J gene: TRBJ2-3; D gene: TRBD1; CDR3 protein: CASSSDRGGRDTQYF; CDR3 DNA: TGTGCCAGCAGCTCCGACAGGGGGGGAAGGGATACGCAGTATTTT
clone size: NA; CDR3 length: 13; V gene: TRBV20-1; J gene: TRBJ1-5; D gene: TRBD1; CDR3 protein: CSATRQGIGPQHF; CDR3 DNA: TGCAGTGCTACACGACAGGGGATCGGGCCCCAGCATTTT
clone size: few; CDR3 length: 14; V gene: TRBV12-5; J gene: TRBJ2-1; D gene: TRBD1; CDR3 protein: CASGAGTGGNEQFF; CDR3 DNA: TGTGCTAGTGGCGCCGGGACAGGGGGCAATGAGCAGTTCTTC
clone size: few; CDR3 length: 15; V gene: TRBV7-9; J gene: TRBJ1-3; D gene: TRBD1; CDR3 protein: CASSLLQGAGNTIYF; CDR3 DNA: TGTGCCAGCAGCTTATTACAGGGGGCTGGAAACACCATATATTTT
clone size: few; CDR3 length: 16; V gene: TRBV20-1; J gene: TRBJ1-4; D gene: TRBD1; CDR3 protein: CSARPGQGITNEKLFF; CDR3 DNA: TGCAGTGCCAGGCCGGGACAGGGGATAACTAATGAAAAACTGTTTTTT
clone size: many; CDR3 length: 15; V gene: TRBV28; J gene: TRBJ2-5; D gene: TRBD2; CDR3 protein: CASSSRTSFQETQYF; CDR3 DNA: TGTGCCAGCAGTTCCCGGACTAGCTTCCAAGAGACCCAGTACTTC
clone size: NA; CDR3 length: 14; V gene: TRBV5-1; J gene: TRBJ2-1; D gene: NA; CDR3 protein: CASILSPQYNEQFF; CDR3 DNA: TGCGCCAGCATTCTGTCCCCCCAATACAATGAGCAGTTCTTC
clone size: NA; CDR3 length: 14; V gene: TRBV12-3/TRBV12-4; J gene: TRBJ2-7; D gene: NA; CDR3 protein: CASSNKETPEEQYF; CDR3 DNA: TGTGCCAGCAGTAACAAGGAGACCCCTGAGGAGCAGTACTTC
clone size: many; CDR3 length: 12; V gene: TRBV2; J gene: TRBJ1-2; D gene: NA; CDR3 protein: CASGTQGLGYTF; CDR3 DNA: TGTGCCAGCGGAACACAGGGACTAGGCTACACCTTC
clone size: many; CDR3 length: 14; V gene: TRBV18; J gene: TRBJ2-3; D gene: TRBD1; CDR3 protein: CASSAQGFEDTQYF; CDR3 DNA: TGTGCCAGCTCAGCACAGGGGTTTGAAGATACGCAGTATTTT
clone size: many; CDR3 length: 12; V gene: TRBV2; J gene: TRBJ2-5; D gene: NA; CDR3 protein: CASSGQGETQYF; CDR3 DNA: TGTGCCAGCAGTGGACAAGGAGAGACCCAGTACTTC
clone size: NA; CDR3 length: 15; V gene: TRBV3-1; J gene: TRBJ2-7; D gene: NA; CDR3 protein: CASSFNRGSGYEQYF; CDR3 DNA: TGTGCCAGCAGCTTTAATCGGGGTTCCGGCTACGAGCAGTACTTC
clone size: NA; CDR3 length: 15; V gene: TRBV20-1; J gene: TRBJ2-5; D gene: TRBD2; CDR3 protein: CSASGTSGGMETQYF; CDR3 DNA: TGCAGTGCTTCCGGGACTAGCGGGGGGATGGAGACCCAGTACTTC
clone size: many; CDR3 length: 14; V gene: TRBV7-8; J gene: TRBJ1-5; D gene: TRBD1; CDR3 protein: CASSQRTGGSPQHF; CDR3 DNA: TGTGCCAGCAGCCAGCGGACAGGCGGGTCGCCCCAGCATTTT
clone size: many; CDR3 length: 15; V gene: TRBV6-1; J gene: TRBJ2-3; D gene: TRBD2; CDR3 protein: CASNPSGGTTDTQYF; CDR3 DNA: TGTGCCAGCAACCCCTCGGGGGGGACCACAGATACGCAGTATTTT
clone size: many; CDR3 length: 14; V gene: TRBV18; J gene: TRBJ2-2; D gene: NA; CDR3 protein: CASSPALNTGELFF; CDR3 DNA: TGTGCCAGCTCACCAGCCCTGAACACCGGGGAGCTGTTTTTT
clone size: few; CDR3 length: 14; V gene: TRBV20-1; J gene: TRBJ1-1; D gene: NA; CDR3 protein: CSASRGYPNTEAFF; CDR3 DNA: TGCAGTGCAAGTCGGGGATATCCGAACACTGAAGCTTTCTTT
clone size: NA; CDR3 length: 17; V gene: TRBV6-1; J gene: TRBJ1-4; D gene: NA; CDR3 protein: CAGSRKAQGNPSEKLFF; CDR3 DNA: TGTGCCGGCAGCCGTAAGGCCCAGGGCAACCCTTCTGAAAAACTGTTTTTT
clone size: NA; CDR3 length: 15; V gene: TRBV5-6; J gene: TRBJ1-6; D gene: TRBD1; CDR3 protein: CASSLLSGGGSPLHF; CDR3 DNA: TGTGCCAGCAGCTTGCTGTCAGGGGGCGGGTCACCCCTCCACTTT
clone size: many; CDR3 length: 14; V gene: TRBV28; J gene: TRBJ1-2; D gene: NA; CDR3 protein: CASSLSSPGDGYTF; CDR3 DNA: TGTGCCAGCAGTTTATCGAGCCCAGGGGATGGCTACACCTTC
clone size: few; CDR3 length: 16; V gene: TRBV20-1; J gene: TRBJ2-3; D gene: TRBD2; CDR3 protein: CSARPRLAGRTDTQYF; CDR3 DNA: TGCAGTGCTAGACCCCGACTAGCGGGACGCACAGATACGCAGTATTTT
clone size: few; CDR3 length: 14; V gene: TRBV4-1; J gene: TRBJ1-2; D gene: NA; CDR3 protein: CASSHPAVNYGYTF; CDR3 DNA: TGCGCCAGCAGCCACCCGGCGGTCAACTATGGCTACACCTTC
clone size: few; CDR3 length: 14; V gene: TRBV19; J gene: TRBJ2-3; D gene: NA; CDR3 protein: CASSEDGNTDTQYF; CDR3 DNA: TGTGCCAGCTCAGAAGACGGCAACACAGATACGCAGTATTTT
clone size: few; CDR3 length: 14; V gene: TRBV10-3; J gene: TRBJ2-7; D gene: NA; CDR3 protein: CAISEGQRFYEQYF; CDR3 DNA: TGTGCCATCAGTGAGGGACAGCGGTTCTACGAGCAGTACTTC
clone size: many; CDR3 length: 15; V gene: TRBV11-2; J gene: TRBJ1-1; D gene: NA; CDR3 protein: CASSPIRVGISEAFF; CDR3 DNA: TGTGCCAGCAGCCCCATCAGGGTAGGGATAAGTGAAGCTTTCTTT
clone size: few; CDR3 length: 14; V gene: TRBV10-3; J gene: TRBJ1-1; D gene: TRBD1; CDR3 protein: CAISNRGFNTEAFF; CDR3 DNA: TGTGCCATCAGCAACAGGGGCTTTAACACTGAAGCTTTCTTT
clone size: many; CDR3 length: 11; V gene: TRBV20-1; J gene: TRBJ1-1; D gene: NA; CDR3 protein: CSAIMNTEAFF; CDR3 DNA: TGCAGTGCTATTATGAACACTGAAGCTTTCTTT
clone size: many; CDR3 length: 15; V gene: TRBV5-1; J gene: TRBJ2-1; D gene: TRBD1; CDR3 protein: CASSLVGQAPSEQFF; CDR3 DNA: TGCGCCAGCAGCTTGGTGGGACAGGCTCCCTCGGAGCAGTTCTTC
clone size: many; CDR3 length: 16; V gene: TRBV6-1; J gene: TRBJ2-3; D gene: NA; CDR3 protein: CASSGGAEGFTDTQYF; CDR3 DNA: TGTGCCAGCAGTGGAGGGGCGGAGGGTTTCACAGATACGCAGTATTTT
clone size: few; CDR3 length: 21; V gene: TRBV7-6; J gene: TRBJ2-1; D gene: TRBD1; CDR3 protein: CASSLDVSRGRSVNWINEQFF; CDR3 DNA: TGTGCCAGCAGCTTAGATGTGAGCAGGGGGCGTTCCGTCAATTGGATCAATGAGCAGTTCTTC
clone size: many; CDR3 length: 10; V gene: TRBV30; J gene: TRBJ1-1; D gene: NA; CDR3 protein: CAWGRIEAFF; CDR3 DNA: TGTGCCTGGGGACGGATTGAAGCTTTCTTT
clone size: many; CDR3 length: 14; V gene: TRBV30; J gene: TRBJ1-1; D gene: NA; CDR3 protein: CAWSVPGLNTEAFF; CDR3 DNA: TGTGCCTGGAGTGTACCAGGGTTGAACACTGAAGCTTTCTTT
clone size: few; CDR3 length: 15; V gene: TRBV27; J gene: TRBJ2-6; D gene: NA; CDR3 protein: CASSRQGAGANVLTF; CDR3 DNA: TGTGCCAGCAGCCGCCAAGGGGCTGGGGCCAACGTCCTGACTTTC
clone size: many; CDR3 length: 15; V gene: TRBV11-1; J gene: TRBJ2-3; D gene: NA; CDR3 protein: CASIFGRSSTDTQYF; CDR3 DNA: TGTGCCAGCATATTTGGGAGGTCCTCCACAGATACGCAGTATTTT
clone size: many; CDR3 length: 15; V gene: TRBV6-1; J gene: TRBJ1-1; D gene: NA; CDR3 protein: CASSEALGGGTEAFF; CDR3 DNA: TGTGCCAGCAGTGAAGCTCTGGGGGGGGGCACTGAAGCTTTCTTT
clone size: few; CDR3 length: 15; V gene: TRBV4-1; J gene: TRBJ2-7; D gene: NA; CDR3 protein: CASSEGFRGTYEQYF; CDR3 DNA: TGCGCCAGCAGCGAAGGGTTCCGGGGGACCTACGAGCAGTACTTC
clone size: many; CDR3 length: 14; V gene: TRBV28; J gene: TRBJ1-5; D gene: NA; CDR3 protein: CASSFEQANQPQHF; CDR3 DNA: TGTGCCAGCAGTTTCGAGCAGGCGAATCAGCCCCAGCATTTT
clone size: many; CDR3 length: 15; V gene: TRBV30; J gene: TRBJ2-3; D gene: TRBD2; CDR3 protein: CAWSRTSGRTDTQYF; CDR3 DNA: TGTGCCTGGAGTCGGACTAGCGGGAGAACAGATACGCAGTATTTT
clone size: NA; CDR3 length: 13; V gene: TRBV6-2/TRBV6-3; J gene: TRBJ2-3; D gene: NA; CDR3 protein: CASTYSRADTQYF; CDR3 DNA: TGTGCCAGCACTTACTCTAGGGCAGATACGCAGTATTTT
clone size: many; CDR3 length: 16; V gene: TRBV13; J gene: TRBJ1-1; D gene: NA; CDR3 protein: CASSLKWTAMNTEAFF; CDR3 DNA: TGTGCCAGCAGCTTGAAGTGGACGGCAATGAACACTGAAGCTTTCTTT
clone size: many; CDR3 length: 12; V gene: TRBV12-3/TRBV12-4; J gene: TRBJ1-1; D gene: NA; CDR3 protein: CASSPGIPEAFF; CDR3 DNA: TGTGCCAGCAGTCCGGGCATACCTGAAGCTTTCTTT
clone size: many; CDR3 length: 14; V gene: TRBV11-1; J gene: TRBJ2-7; D gene: TRBD1; CDR3 protein: CASRDRGISYEQYF; CDR3 DNA: TGTGCCAGCAGGGACAGGGGAATCTCCTACGAGCAGTACTTC